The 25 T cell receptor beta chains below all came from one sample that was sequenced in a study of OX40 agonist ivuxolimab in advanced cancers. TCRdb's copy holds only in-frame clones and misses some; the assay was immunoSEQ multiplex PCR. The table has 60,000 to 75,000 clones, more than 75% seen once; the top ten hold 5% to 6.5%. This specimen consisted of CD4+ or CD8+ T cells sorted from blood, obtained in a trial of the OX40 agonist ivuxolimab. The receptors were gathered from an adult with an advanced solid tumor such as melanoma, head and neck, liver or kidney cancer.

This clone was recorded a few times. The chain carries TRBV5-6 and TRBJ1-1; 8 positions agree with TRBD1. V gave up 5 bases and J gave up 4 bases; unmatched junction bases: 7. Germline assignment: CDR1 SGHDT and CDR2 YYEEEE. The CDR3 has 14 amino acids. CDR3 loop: CASSPTGEFTEAFF. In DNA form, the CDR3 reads TGTGCCAGCAGTCCGACAGGGGAATTCACTGAAGCTTTCTTT.

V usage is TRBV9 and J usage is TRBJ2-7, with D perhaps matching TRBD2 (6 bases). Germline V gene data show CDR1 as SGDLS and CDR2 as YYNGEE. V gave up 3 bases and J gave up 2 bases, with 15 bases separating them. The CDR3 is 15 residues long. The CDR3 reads CASSAGAGRTYEQYF. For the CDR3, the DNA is TGTGCCAGCAGCGCCGGAGCGGGCAGGACCTACGAGCAGTACTTC. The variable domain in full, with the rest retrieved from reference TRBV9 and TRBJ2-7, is DSGVTQTPKHLITATGQRVTLRCSPRSGDLSVYWYQQSLDQGLQFLIQYYNGEERAKGNILERFSAQQFPDLHSELNLSSLELGDSALYFCASSAGAGRTYEQYFGPGTRLTVT.

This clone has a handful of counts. CDR3 residues: CASSIRQANTEAFF. The CDR3 nucleotides are TGTGCCAGCAGCATCCGACAGGCGAACACTGAAGCTTTCTTT. The chain uses TRBV7-2 and TRBJ1-1; possibly TRBD1 for D (6 bases). Looked up from germline, CDR1 is SGHTA and CDR2 is FQGNSA. This CDR3 region has 14 residues. With 5 bases removed from V and 1 base from J, the gap between germline ends came to 11 bases.

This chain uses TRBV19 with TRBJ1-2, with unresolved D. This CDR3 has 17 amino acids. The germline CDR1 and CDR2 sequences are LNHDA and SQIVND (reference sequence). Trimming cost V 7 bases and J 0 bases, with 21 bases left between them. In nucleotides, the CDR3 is TGTGCCAGTAACCCCGAGGGCGGCGTGAAAACTAACTATGGCTACACCTTC. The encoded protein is CASNPEGGVKTNYGYTF.

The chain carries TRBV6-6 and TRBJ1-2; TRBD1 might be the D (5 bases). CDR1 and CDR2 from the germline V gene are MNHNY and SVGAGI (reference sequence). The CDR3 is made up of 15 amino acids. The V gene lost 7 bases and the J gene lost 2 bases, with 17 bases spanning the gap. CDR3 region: CASMPGQGRNYGYTF. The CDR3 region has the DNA TGTGCCAGCATGCCAGGGCAGGGAAGGAACTATGGCTACACCTTC.

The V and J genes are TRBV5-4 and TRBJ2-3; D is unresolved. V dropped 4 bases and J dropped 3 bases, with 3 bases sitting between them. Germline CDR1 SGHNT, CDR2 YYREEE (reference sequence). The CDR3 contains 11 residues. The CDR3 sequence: CASSNTDTQYF. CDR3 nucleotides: TGTGCCAGCAGCAATACAGATACGCAGTATTTT.

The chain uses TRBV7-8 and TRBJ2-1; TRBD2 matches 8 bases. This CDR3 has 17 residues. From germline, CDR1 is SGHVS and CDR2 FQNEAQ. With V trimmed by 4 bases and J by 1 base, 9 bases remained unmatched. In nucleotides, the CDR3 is TGTGCCAGCAGCTCCGTGGTAGCGGGGATTTCCTACAATGAGCAGTTCTTC. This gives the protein CASSSVVAGISYNEQFF. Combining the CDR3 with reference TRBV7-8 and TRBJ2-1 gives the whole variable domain GAGVSQSPRYKVAKRGQDVALRCDPISGHVSLFWYQQALGQGPEFLTYFQNEAQLDKSGLPSDRFFAERPEGSVSTLKIQRTQQEDSAVYLCASSSVVAGISYNEQFFGPGTRLTVL.

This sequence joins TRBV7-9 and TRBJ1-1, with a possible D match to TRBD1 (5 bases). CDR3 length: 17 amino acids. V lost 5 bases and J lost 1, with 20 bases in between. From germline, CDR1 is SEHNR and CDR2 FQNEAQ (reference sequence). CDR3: CASSRGGRNGANTEAFF. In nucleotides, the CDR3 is TGTGCCAGCAGCCGCGGGGGACGTAACGGGGCGAACACTGAAGCTTTCTTT.

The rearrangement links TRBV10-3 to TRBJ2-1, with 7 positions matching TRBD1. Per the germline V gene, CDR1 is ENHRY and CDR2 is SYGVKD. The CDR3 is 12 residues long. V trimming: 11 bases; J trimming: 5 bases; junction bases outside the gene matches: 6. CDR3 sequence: CAVNRGNNEQFF. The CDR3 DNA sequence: TGTGCCGTCAACAGGGGTAACAATGAGCAGTTCTTC.

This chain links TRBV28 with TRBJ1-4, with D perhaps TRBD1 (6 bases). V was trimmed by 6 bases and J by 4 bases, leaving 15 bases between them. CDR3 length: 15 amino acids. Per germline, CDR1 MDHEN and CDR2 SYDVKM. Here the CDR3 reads CASSQTGSGNEKLFF. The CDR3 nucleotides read TGTGCCAGCAGCCAAACAGGGTCGGGTAATGAAAAACTGTTTTTT.

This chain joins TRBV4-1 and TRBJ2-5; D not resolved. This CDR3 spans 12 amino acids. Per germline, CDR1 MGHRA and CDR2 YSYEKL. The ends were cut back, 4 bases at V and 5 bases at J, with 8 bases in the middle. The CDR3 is CASSRSGETQYF. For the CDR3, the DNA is TGCGCCAGCAGCCGCTCTGGTGAGACCCAGTACTTC.

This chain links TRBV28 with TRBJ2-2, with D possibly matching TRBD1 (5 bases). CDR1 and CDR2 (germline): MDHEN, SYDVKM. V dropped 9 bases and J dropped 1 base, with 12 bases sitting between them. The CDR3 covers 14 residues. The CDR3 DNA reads TGTGCCAGTGAGACAGATCGGAACACCGGGGAGCTGTTTTTT. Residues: CASETDRNTGELFF.

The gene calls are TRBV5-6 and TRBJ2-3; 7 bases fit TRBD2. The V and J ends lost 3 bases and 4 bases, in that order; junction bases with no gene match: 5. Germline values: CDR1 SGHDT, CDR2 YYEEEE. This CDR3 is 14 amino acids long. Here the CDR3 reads CASSSGGSSDTQYF. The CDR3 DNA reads TGTGCCAGCAGCTCGGGGGGATCATCAGATACGCAGTATTTT.

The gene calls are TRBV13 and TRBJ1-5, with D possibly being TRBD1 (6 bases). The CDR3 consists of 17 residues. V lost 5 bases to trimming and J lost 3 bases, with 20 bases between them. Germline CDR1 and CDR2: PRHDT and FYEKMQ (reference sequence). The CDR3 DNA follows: TGTGCCAGCAGCCATAGGGGGAGAGGGGGAACCAATCAGCCCCAGCATTTT. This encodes CASSHRGRGGTNQPQHF.

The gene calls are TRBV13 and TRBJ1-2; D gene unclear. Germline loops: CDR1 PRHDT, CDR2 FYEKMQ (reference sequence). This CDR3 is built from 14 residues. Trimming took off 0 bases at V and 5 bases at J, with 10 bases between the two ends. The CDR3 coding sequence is TGTGCCAGCAGCTTAGGGTCCGGCGGATATGGCTACACCTTC. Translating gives CASSLGSGGYGYTF.

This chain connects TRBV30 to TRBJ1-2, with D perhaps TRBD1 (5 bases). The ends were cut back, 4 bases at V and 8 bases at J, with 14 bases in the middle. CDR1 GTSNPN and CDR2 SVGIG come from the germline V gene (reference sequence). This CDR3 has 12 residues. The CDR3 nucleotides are TGTGCCTGGAAAGGGGTCAAGTGGGGCTACACCTTC. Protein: CAWKGVKWGYTF.

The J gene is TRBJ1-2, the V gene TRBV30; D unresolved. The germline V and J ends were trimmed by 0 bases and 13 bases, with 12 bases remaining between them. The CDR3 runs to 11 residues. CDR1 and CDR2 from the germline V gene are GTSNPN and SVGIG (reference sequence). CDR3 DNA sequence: TGTGCCTGGAGTGTAACGGGGAATCCCACCTTC. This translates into CAWSVTGNPTF.

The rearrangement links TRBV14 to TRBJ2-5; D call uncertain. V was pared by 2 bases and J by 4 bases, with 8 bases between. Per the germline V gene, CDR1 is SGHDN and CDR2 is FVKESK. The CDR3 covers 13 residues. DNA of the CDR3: TGTGCCAGCAGCCAACAGTACCCAGAGACCCAGTACTTC. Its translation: CASSQQYPETQYF.

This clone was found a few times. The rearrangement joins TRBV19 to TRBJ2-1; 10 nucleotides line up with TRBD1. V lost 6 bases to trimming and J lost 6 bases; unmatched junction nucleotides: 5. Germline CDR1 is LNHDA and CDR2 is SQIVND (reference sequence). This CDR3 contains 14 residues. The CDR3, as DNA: TGTGCCAGTAGGACCGGGACAGGGGTCAATGAGCAGTTCTTC. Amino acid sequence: CASRTGTGVNEQFF.

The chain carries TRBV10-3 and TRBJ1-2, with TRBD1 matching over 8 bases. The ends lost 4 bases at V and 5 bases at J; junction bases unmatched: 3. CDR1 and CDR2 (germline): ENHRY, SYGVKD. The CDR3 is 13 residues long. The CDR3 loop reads CAISVGTGYGYTF. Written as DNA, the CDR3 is TGTGCCATCAGTGTCGGGACAGGTTATGGCTACACCTTC.

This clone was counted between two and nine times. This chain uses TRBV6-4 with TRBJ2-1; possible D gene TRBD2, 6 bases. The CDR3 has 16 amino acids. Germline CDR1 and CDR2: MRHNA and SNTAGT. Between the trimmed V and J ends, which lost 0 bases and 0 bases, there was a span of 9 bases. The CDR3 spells CASSDSETSSYNEQFF. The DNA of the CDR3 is TGTGCCAGCAGTGACTCGGAGACTAGCTCCTACAATGAGCAGTTCTTC.

CDR3 DNA sequence: TGTGCCACCAGCAGAGATGATGTAGGGGGCGAGACCCAGTACTTC. This sequence encodes CATSRDDVGGETQYF. This sequence joins TRBV15 and TRBJ2-5; 7 nucleotides agree with TRBD1. Germline loops: CDR1 LNHNV, CDR2 YYDKDF (reference sequence). The CDR3 contains 15 residues. V lost 0 bases and J lost 5; bases outside the gene matches: 6.

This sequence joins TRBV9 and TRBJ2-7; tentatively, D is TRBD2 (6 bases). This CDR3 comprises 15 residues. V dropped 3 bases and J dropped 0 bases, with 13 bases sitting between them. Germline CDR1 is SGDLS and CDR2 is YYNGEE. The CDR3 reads CASSAGTDASYEQYF. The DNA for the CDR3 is TGTGCCAGCAGCGCCGGGACTGATGCCTCCTACGAGCAGTACTTC.

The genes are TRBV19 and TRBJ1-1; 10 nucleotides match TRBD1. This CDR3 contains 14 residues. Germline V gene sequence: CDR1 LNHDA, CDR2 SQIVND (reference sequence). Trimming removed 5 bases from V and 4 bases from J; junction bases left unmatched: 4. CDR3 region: CASSRQGAGTEAFF. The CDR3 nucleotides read TGTGCCAGTAGTCGACAGGGGGCAGGCACTGAAGCTTTCTTT.

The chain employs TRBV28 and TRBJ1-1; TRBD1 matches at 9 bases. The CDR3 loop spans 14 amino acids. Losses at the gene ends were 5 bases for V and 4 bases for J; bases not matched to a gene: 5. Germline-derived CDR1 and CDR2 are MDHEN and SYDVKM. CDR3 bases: TGTGCCAGCAGTCAAACAGGGGGCGTCACTGAAGCTTTCTTT. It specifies CASSQTGGVTEAFF.